The subject of this entry is one T cell receptor beta chain. TCR beta CDR3 regions were amplified from RNA. Primed by the HTBI set, a first-round RT-PCR was run on the TCR CDR3. Using its own MiXCR run on the multiplex PCR reads, TCRdb lists one record per CDR3 protein. Of hundreds of thousands of distinct CDR3 sequences in the sample, about 45% were seen once. This sample was included in a study of T cells in Graves' hyperthyroidism and ophthalmopathy. This sequence originates from an adult man with Graves' disease, either hyperthyroidism or ophthalmopathy (not recorded which). Sequences were obtained from peripheral blood or thyroid tissue (not recorded which).

The CDR3 DNA follows: TGTGCCAGCAGTTTCCGGACAGGAATGAGCTCTGGAAACACCATATATTTT. This gives the protein CASSFRTGMSSGNTIYF. This chain uses TRBV12-3 or TRBV12-4 with TRBJ1-3, with 7 bases that match TRBD1. This CDR3 contains 17 residues. J gave up 0 bases and V 3 bases, and 8 bases lay outside the gene matches.